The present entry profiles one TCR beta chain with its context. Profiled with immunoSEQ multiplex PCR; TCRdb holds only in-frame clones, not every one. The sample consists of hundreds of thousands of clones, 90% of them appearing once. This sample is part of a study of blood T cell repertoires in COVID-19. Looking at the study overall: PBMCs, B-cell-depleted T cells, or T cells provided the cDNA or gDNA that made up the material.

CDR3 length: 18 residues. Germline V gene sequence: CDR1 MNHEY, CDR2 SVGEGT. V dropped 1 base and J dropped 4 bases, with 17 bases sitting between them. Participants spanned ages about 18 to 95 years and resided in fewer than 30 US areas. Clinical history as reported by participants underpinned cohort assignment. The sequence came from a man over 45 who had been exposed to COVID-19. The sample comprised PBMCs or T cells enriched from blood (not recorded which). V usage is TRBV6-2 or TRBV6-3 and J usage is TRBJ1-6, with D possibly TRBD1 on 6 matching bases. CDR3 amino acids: CASSYLGQGSGYNSPLHF. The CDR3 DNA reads TGTGCCAGCAGTTACTTGGGACAAGGGAGTGGATATAATTCACCCCTCCACTTT.